Included here is one T cell receptor (beta chain) sequence, with context. Its target is not known. This record comes from a study of shared clonotypes between healthy human individuals. Study results and limitations: Naive subsets typically showed greater estimated richness than memory subsets. Generation probabilities were higher for clonotypes shared across all four sorted-subset donors than for unshared ones.

Only CD45RO-negative cells positively selected for CCR7 counted as naive CD8 cells, so terminally differentiated effector memory CD45RA+ cells were excluded. Data came from immunoSEQ multiplex PCR; TCRdb stores just in-frame clones and leaves some out. Among about 2.2 million clones, about 94% were seen once, and the ten largest hold 1.5% to 2%. Sequenced sample: naive CD8+ T cells from PBMCs. The clonotype comes from a man aged 18 to 30 in good health. Some clones in this sample may be carry-over from other donors' samples.

CDR3 sequence: CASSFVIEGRTNTEAFF. CDR3 nucleotides: TGTGCCAGCAGCTTCGTCATTGAGGGCAGGACGAACACTGAAGCTTTCTTT. The genes are TRBV7-8 and TRBJ1-1; no clear D. The CDR3 loop spans 17 amino acids. Germline V gene lookup returns CDR1 SGHVS and CDR2 FQNEAQ. Trimming pared 3 bases from V and 1 base from J, leaving 18 bases between.